The 8 T cell receptor beta chains reported below all come from one sample, sequenced in a study of cytotoxic CD8 clonotypes in ibrutinib-treated CLL. The repertoire was sequenced with immunoSEQ multiplex PCR; TCRdb's copy has only in-frame clones and lacks some. The sample includes some 200,000 clones, around 70% of them seen just once. The sequencing used PBMCs, collected after 12 months of ibrutinib treatment. The source is a human donor with chronic lymphocytic leukemia.

This clone came up a few times. V and J are TRBV6-5 and TRBJ1-2, with TRBD1 matching over 10 bases. Germline CDR1 is MNHEY and CDR2 is SVGAGI. The CDR3 sequence is 13 residues long. Trimming at V came to 6 bases and at J to 6 bases, leaving 4 bases not matched to a gene. The CDR3 region has the DNA TGTGCCAGCAGGAGGGGACAGGGGAATGGCTACACCTTC. Residues: CASRRGQGNGYTF.

V usage is TRBV4-2 and J usage is TRBJ2-3; TRBD1 or TRBD2 may be the D gene (5 bases each). This CDR3 region has 14 residues. Looked up from germline, CDR1 is LGHNA and CDR2 is YNFKEQ. V was cut by 5 bases and J by 0 bases, with 9 bases left in between. CDR3 nucleotides: TGTGCCAGCAGCTGGGACCAGAGCACAGATACGCAGTATTTT. It specifies CASSWDQSTDTQYF.

This sequence joins TRBV7-9 and TRBJ1-1, with D unresolved. Trimming pared 5 bases from V and 5 bases from J, leaving 9 bases between. The CDR3 covers 12 residues. Germline V gives CDR1 SEHNR, CDR2 FQNEAQ (reference sequence). The CDR3 DNA reads as TGTGCCAGCAGCCCCGGGAGTACTGAAGCTTTCTTT. This sequence encodes CASSPGSTEAFF.

The chain joins TRBV15 to TRBJ2-5; 14 nucleotides match TRBD2. With V trimmed by 4 bases and J by 2 bases, 6 bases remained unmatched. CDR1 is LNHNV and CDR2 is YYDKDF in the germline V gene (reference sequence). This CDR3 has 17 residues. The DNA for the CDR3 is TGTGCCACCAGCACTCCGGGACTAGCGGGAGTTCAAGAGACCCAGTACTTC. This sequence encodes CATSTPGLAGVQETQYF.

This clone showed up just a few times. This chain joins TRBV27 and TRBJ2-7; 10 bases are a match to TRBD2. Germline assignment: CDR1 MNHEY and CDR2 SMNVEV (reference sequence). The V segment lost 2 bases and the J segment 4 bases; nucleotides outside the gene matches: 8. The length of the CDR3 is 16 residues. The CDR3, as DNA: TGTGCCAGCAGTTTAGTAAGAGGACTAGCGGTTTACGAGCAGTACTTC. Amino acids: CASSLVRGLAVYEQYF.

The rearrangement uses TRBV29-1 and TRBJ2-3; perhaps TRBD1 as D (6 bases). V lost 6 bases, J lost 5 bases, and 12 bases lay in between. There are 12 residues in the CDR3. Per germline, CDR1 SQVTM and CDR2 ANQGSEA. The CDR3 nucleotides read TGCAGCGTCGAGGGGGTGGGAGATACGCAGTATTTT. Amino acids: CSVEGVGDTQYF.

This clone was counted between two and nine times. At one end, the junction sequence differs from germline, possibly due to a read error. CDR3 region: CASSVDMGGEQYF. Here the CDR3 DNA reads TGTGCCAGCAGCGTAGACATGGGAGGCGAGCAGTACTTC. The chain has TRBV11-2 and TRBJ2-7, with D maybe TRBD2 (6 bases). CDR1 SGHAT and CDR2 FQNNGV come from the germline V gene. This CDR3 has 13 amino acids.

This clone has just a few counts. Here the CDR3 DNA reads TGCGCCAGCAGTGAGTTCAGGGGGCCTCCTAACTATGGCTACACCTTC. This gives the protein CASSEFRGPPNYGYTF. This chain joins TRBV10-1 and TRBJ1-2; 8 nucleotides match TRBD1. Per germline, CDR1 WNHNN and CDR2 SYGVQD (reference sequence). V lost 1 base and J lost 0; bases outside the gene matches: 4. This CDR3 has 16 residues.